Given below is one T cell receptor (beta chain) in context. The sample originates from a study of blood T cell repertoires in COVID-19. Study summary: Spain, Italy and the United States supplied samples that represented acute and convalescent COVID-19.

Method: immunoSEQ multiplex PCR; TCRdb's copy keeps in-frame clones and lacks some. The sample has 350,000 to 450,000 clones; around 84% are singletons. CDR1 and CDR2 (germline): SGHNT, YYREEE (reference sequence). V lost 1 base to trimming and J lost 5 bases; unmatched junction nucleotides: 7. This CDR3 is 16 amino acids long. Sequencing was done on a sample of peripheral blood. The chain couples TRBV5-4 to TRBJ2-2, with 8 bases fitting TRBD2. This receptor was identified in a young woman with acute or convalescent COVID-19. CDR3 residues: CASSLRRGVGTGELFF. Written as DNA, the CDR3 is TGTGCCAGCAGCTTGAGGCGGGGGGTAGGGACCGGGGAGCTGTTTTTT.